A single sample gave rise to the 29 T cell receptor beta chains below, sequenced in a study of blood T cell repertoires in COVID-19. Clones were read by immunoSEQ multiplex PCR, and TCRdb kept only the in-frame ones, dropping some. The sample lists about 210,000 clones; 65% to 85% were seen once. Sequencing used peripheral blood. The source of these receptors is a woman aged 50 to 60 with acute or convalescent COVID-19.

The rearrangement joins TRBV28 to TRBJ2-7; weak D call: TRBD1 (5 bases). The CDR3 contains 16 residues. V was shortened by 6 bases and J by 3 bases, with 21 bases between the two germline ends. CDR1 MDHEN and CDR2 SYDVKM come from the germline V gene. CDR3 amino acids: CASSPSWPGWDYEQYF. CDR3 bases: TGTGCCAGCAGCCCAAGTTGGCCAGGGTGGGACTACGAGCAGTACTTC. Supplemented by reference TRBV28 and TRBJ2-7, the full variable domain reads DVKVTQSSRYLVKRTGEKVFLECVQDMDHENMFWYRQDPGLGLRLIYFSYDVKMKEKGDIPEGYSVSREKKERFSLILESASTNQTSMYLCASSPSWPGWDYEQYFGPGTRLTVT.

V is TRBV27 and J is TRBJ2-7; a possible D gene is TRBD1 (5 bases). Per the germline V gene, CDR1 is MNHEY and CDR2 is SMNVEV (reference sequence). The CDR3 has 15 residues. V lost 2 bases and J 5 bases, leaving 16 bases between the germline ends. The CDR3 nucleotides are TGTGCCAGCAGTTTAAGGCAGGGTAGGGTAGACGAGCAGTACTTC. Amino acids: CASSLRQGRVDEQYF.

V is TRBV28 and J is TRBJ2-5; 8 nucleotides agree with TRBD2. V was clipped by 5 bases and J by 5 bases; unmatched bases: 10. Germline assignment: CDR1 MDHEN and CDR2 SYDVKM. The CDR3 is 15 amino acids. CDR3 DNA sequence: TGTGCCAGCAGTCCAGCGGCTAGCGGGCGGGAGACCCAGTACTTC. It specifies CASSPAASGRETQYF.

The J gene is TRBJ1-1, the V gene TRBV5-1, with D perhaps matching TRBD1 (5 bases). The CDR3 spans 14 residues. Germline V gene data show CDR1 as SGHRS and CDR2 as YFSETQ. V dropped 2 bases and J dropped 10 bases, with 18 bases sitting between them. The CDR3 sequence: CASSLWGLNDGAFF. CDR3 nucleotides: TGCGCCAGCAGCTTATGGGGACTCAACGACGGAGCTTTCTTT.

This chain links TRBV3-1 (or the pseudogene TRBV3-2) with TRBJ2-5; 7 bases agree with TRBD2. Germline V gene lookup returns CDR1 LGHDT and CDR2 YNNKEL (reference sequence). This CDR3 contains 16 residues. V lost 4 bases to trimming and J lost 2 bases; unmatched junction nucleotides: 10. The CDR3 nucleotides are TGTGCCAGCAGCCCCGGGGAGGGAGCGAGACAAGAGACCCAGTACTTC. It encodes CASSPGEGARQETQYF.

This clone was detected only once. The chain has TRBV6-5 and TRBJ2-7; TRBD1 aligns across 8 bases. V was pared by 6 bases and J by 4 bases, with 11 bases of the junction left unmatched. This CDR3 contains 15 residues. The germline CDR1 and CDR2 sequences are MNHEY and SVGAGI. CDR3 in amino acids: CASRRSGRGLYEQYF. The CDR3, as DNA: TGTGCCAGCAGGCGATCCGGCAGGGGGCTATACGAGCAGTACTTC.

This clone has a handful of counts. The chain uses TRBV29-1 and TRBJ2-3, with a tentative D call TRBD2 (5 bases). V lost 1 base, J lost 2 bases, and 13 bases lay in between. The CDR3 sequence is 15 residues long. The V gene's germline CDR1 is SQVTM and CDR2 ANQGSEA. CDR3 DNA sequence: TGCAGCGTTGAAGGTCGGGCTAGCCACACAGATACGCAGTATTTT. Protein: CSVEGRASHTDTQYF.

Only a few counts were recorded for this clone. CDR3 loop: CASSLTGAEQYF. In DNA, the CDR3 is TGTGCCAGCAGTTTGACAGGGGCCGAGCAGTACTTC. The chain links TRBV28 to TRBJ2-7, with TRBD1 matching 8 bases. V gave up 3 bases and J gave up 6 bases; unmatched junction bases: 1. Per the germline V gene, CDR1 is MDHEN and CDR2 is SYDVKM. The CDR3 is 12 amino acids.

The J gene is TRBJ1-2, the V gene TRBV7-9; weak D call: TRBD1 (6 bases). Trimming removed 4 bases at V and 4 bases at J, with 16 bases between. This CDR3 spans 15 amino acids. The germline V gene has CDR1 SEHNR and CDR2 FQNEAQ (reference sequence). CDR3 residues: CASSSSDSHPYGYTF. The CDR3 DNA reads TGTGCCAGCAGCTCCTCGGACAGCCACCCCTATGGCTACACCTTC.

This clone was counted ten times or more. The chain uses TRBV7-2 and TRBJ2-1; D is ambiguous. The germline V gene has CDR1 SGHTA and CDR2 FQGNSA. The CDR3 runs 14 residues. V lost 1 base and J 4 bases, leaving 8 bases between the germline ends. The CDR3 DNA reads TGTGCCAGCAGCTTAGATACGGAGTACAATGAGCAGTTCTTC. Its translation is CASSLDTEYNEQFF.

The CDR3 DNA follows: TGTGCCACCTCTTATAAAGGGGAAGAAAAACTGTTTTTT. It encodes CATSYKGEEKLFF. This chain uses TRBV15 with TRBJ1-4; perhaps TRBD1 as D (5 bases). The V gene lost 8 bases and the J gene lost 8 bases, with 15 bases spanning the gap. Germline CDR1 is LNHNV and CDR2 is YYDKDF (reference sequence). The CDR3 runs to 13 residues.

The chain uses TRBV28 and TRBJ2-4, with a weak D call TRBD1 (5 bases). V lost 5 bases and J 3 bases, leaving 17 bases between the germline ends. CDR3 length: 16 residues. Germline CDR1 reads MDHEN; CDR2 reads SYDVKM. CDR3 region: CASSPDVGAGKNIQYF. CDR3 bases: TGTGCCAGCAGTCCCGATGTAGGGGCTGGCAAAAACATTCAGTACTTC.

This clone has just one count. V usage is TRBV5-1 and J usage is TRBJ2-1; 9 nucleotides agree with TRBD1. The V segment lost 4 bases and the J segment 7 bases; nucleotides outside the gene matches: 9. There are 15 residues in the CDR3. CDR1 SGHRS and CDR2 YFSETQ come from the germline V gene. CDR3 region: CASSGGTGPWNEQFF. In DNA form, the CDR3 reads TGCGCCAGCAGCGGCGGGACAGGGCCTTGGAATGAGCAGTTCTTC.

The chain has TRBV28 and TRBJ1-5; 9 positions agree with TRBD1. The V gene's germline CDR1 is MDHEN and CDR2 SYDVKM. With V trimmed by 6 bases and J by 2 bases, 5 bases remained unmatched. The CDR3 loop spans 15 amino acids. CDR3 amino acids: CASRKWTGGNQPQHF. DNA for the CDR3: TGTGCCAGCAGAAAGTGGACAGGGGGCAATCAGCCCCAGCATTTT. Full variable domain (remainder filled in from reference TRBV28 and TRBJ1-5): DVKVTQSSRYLVKRTGEKVFLECVQDMDHENMFWYRQDPGLGLRLIYFSYDVKMKEKGDIPEGYSVSREKKERFSLILESASTNQTSMYLCASRKWTGGNQPQHFGDGTRLSIL.

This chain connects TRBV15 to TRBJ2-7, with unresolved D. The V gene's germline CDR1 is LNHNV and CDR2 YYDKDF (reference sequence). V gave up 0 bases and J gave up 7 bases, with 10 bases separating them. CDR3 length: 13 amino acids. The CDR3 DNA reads TGTGCCACCAGCAGAGATCCGGAGTATGAGCAGTACTTC. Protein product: CATSRDPEYEQYF.

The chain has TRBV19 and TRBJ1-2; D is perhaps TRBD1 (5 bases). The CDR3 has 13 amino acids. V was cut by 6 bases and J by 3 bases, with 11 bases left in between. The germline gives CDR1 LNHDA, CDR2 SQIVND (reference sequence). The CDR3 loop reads CASRRDRHYGYTF. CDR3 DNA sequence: TGTGCCAGTAGACGAGACAGACACTATGGCTACACCTTC.

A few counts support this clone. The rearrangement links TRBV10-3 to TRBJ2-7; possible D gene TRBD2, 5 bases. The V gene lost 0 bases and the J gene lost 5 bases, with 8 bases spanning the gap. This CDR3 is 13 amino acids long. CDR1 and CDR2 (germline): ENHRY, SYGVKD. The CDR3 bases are TGTGCCATCAGTGAGTCGAGAGGGAACGAGCAGTACTTC. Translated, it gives CAISESRGNEQYF.

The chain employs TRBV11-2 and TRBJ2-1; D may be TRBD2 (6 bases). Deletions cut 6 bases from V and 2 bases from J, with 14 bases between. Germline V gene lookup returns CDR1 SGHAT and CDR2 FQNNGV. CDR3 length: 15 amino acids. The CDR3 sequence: CASRPKGLAYNEQFF. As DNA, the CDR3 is TGTGCCAGCAGACCCAAGGGACTGGCCTACAATGAGCAGTTCTTC.

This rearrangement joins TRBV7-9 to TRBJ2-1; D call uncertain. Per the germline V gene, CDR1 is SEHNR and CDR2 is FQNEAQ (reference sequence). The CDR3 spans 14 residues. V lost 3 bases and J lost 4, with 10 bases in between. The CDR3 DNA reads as TGTGCCAGCAGCTTCGAGAGAGGTTACAATGAGCAGTTCTTC. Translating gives CASSFERGYNEQFF.

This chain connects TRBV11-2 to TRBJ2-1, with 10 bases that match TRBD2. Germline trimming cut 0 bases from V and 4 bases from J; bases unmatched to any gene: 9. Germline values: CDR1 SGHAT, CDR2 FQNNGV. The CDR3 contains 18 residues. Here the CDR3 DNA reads TGTGCCAGCAGCTTAGAACCTAGCGGGAGTGCGGGTTACAATGAGCAGTTCTTC. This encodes CASSLEPSGSAGYNEQFF. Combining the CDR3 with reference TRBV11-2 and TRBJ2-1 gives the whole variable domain EAGVAQSPRYKIIEKRQSVAFWCNPISGHATLYWYQQILGQGPKLLIQFQNNGVVDDSQLPKDRFSAERLKGVDSTLKIQPAKLEDSAVYLCASSLEPSGSAGYNEQFFGPGTRLTVL.

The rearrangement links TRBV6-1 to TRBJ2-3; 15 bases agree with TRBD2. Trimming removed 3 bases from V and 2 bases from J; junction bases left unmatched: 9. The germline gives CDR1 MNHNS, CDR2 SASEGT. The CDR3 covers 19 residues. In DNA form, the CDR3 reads TGTGCCAGCAGTGACCCCGGACTAGCGGGAGGGCCCCCCACAGATACGCAGTATTTT. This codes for CASSDPGLAGGPPTDTQYF.

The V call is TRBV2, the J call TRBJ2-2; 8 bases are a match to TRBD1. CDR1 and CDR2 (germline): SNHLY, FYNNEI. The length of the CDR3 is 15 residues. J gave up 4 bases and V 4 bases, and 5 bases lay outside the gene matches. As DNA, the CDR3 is TGTGCCAGCAGTGGGGACAGGTCTAGCACCGGGGAGCTGTTTTTT. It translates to CASSGDRSSTGELFF.

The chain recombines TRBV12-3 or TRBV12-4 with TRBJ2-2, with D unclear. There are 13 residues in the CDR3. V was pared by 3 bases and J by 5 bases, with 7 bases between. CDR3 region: CASSFRLTGELFF. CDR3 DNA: TGTGCCAGCAGTTTCAGGTTAACCGGGGAGCTGTTTTTT.

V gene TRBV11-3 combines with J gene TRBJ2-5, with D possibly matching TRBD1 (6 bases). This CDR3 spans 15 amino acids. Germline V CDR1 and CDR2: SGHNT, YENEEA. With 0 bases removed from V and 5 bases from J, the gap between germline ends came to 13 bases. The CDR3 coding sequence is TGTGCCAGCAGCTTAGACAGGGGCAGGGCGGAGACCCAGTACTTC. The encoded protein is CASSLDRGRAETQYF.

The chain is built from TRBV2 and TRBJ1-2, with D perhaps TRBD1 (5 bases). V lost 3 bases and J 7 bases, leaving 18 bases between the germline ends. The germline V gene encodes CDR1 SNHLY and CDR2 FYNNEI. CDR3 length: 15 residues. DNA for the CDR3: TGTGCCAGCAGTGAGCACAGGCCGGAACCCAGTGGCTACACCTTC. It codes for CASSEHRPEPSGYTF.

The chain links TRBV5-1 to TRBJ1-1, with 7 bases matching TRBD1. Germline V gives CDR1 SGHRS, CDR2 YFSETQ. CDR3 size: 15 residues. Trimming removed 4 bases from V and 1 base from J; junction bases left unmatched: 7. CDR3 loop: CASSPAGTANTEAFF. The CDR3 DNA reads TGCGCCAGCAGCCCGGCCGGGACAGCGAACACTGAAGCTTTCTTT.

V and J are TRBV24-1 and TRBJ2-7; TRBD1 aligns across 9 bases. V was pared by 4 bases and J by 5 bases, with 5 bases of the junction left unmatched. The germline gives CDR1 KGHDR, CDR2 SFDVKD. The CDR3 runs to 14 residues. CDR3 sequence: CATSDPDRGNEQYF. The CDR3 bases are TGTGCCACCAGTGACCCGGACAGGGGCAACGAGCAGTACTTC.

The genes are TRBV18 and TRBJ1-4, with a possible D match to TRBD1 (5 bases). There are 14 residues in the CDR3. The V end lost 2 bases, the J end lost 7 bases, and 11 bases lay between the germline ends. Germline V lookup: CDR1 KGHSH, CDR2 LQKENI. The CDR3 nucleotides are TGTGCCAGCTCACCAGGAGGGGAGAGTGAAAAACTGTTTTTT. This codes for CASSPGGESEKLFF.

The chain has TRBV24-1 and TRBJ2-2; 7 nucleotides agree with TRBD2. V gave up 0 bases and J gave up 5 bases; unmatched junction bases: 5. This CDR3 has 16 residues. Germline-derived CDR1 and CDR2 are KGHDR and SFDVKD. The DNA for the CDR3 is TGTGCCACCAGTGATTTGAGGCGGGAGCGAACCGGGGAGCTGTTTTTT. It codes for CATSDLRRERTGELFF.